This T cell receptor beta chain emerged from a study of blood T cell repertoires in COVID-19. At the level of the study: In each case, the material was cDNA or gDNA derived from T cells, B-cell-depleted T cells, or PBMCs.

The CDR3 covers 13 residues. Germline assignment: CDR1 GTSNPN and CDR2 SVGIG (reference sequence). Trimming removed 5 bases from V and 2 bases from J; junction bases left unmatched: 3. Clones were sequenced by immunoSEQ multiplex PCR, and TCRdb holds only the in-frame ones, with some missing. The table includes a few hundred thousand clones, about 85% detected once. Cohort 3 donors counted as recovered after two negative PCRs, clearance, or resolved symptoms. Sequenced sample: PBMCs or T cells enriched from blood (not recorded which). The genes are TRBV30 and TRBJ1-1; 9 nucleotides align to TRBD1. The receptor's source is a woman aged 30 to 39 who had recovered from COVID-19. The CDR3 here is CAWADRGNTEAFF. The CDR3 DNA follows: TGTGCCTGGGCGGACAGGGGCAACACTGAAGCTTTCTTT. The whole variable domain, filled in from reference TRBV30 and TRBJ1-1, reads SQTIHQWPATLVQPVGSPLSLECTVEGTSNPNLYWYRQAAGRGLQLLFYSVGIGQISSEVPQNLSASRPQDRQFILSSKKLLLSDSGFYLCAWADRGNTEAFFGQGTRLTVV.